This T cell receptor (beta chain) is from a study of T cell responses to AZD1222 COVID-19 vaccine (dated by TCRdb to about 2021). Background on the whole study: AZD1222 recipients with second doses at about 4 weeks or about 12 weeks were pooled, because spike-specific TCR depth and breadth did not differ between schedules. TCR sequencing was performed for 230 to 250 trial participants, of whom 200 to 220 were given two doses of AZD1222 and around 25 were given two doses of MenACWY control vaccine. Trial participants were enrolled into age subgroups of 18-55, 56-69 and 70-plus years, which contained roughly 150, 30 and 60 TCR-sequenced participants, respectively.

The CDR3 regions of human TCRbeta chains were analyzed by immunosequencing. Per the original workflow: Repertoire TCRs were matched against a reference library of SARS-CoV-2-specific TCRs generated with the MIRA antigen-specificity platform. Breadth meant the fraction of unique TCRs that were SARS-CoV-2-associated, whereas depth meant the fraction of total T cells that were SARS-CoV-2-associated. Each spike-specific TCR was assigned to its reactive spike region and to a CD4 or CD8 class using the MIRA data. Log10-transformed breadth and depth values were compared by one-way ANOVA with Sidak's multiple comparisons tests. TCRdb retrieved this table from immuneACCESS and kept in-frame rearrangements only. Not all clones are present; in checked studies, unresolved V genes account for under half, and no reason is known for the remainder. V, J and clone size derive from that table, while D and trimming were established from the DNA sequence. Within this sample are about 100,000 clones, with roughly 90% of them counted one time only. 0.95% to 1.5% of the sample goes to the ten largest clones.

From cysteine to phenylalanine, the CDR3 is 14 amino acids long. Only the CDR3 DNA stays, 42 bases, in frame from base 1. Clipping removes 3 bases from V and 2 bases from J, with 2 as the unmatched junction base count. From the germline V gene, CDR1 is MDHEN and CDR2 is SYDVKM. Findings and caveats that apply to the study as a whole: Epitopes outside the regions mutated in the B.1.351 and B.1.1.7 variants were reportedly recognized by nearly half of the unique spike-specific TCRs. Conclusions about previously exposed vaccinees are limited because only six or seven AZD1222 recipients were SARS-CoV-2 seropositive at baseline. Participants were mostly white British and included more females than males, and it was suggested by the authors that clonal diversity may have been underestimated. Because no day 14 peak-response samples were available, the repertoires could be characterized only after the peak T cell response. In the small 56-69-year group, the increase in depth fell short of significance, most likely because of low power. After two AZD1222 doses, spike-specific TCR breadth and depth were significantly higher than at day 0 and than in MenACWY recipients. CD4 TCRs associated with the vaccine covered the entire spike protein, and the dominant responses were in regions 160-218 and 743-854.

A note on this clone: Its target antigen remains unknown. No qualities accompany the bases; no much larger clone lies one base away.

The meaning of the sample's time point label: baseline before first vaccination. The vaccinee samples were drawn from two UK trials, COV001 and COV002, one of which was a single-blind randomized controlled phase 2/3 trial testing AZD1222 (ChAdOx1 nCoV-19) in healthy adults. Trial participant PBMC samples were collected at day 0 and day 28 after the second dose for TCRbeta chain sequencing. The TCR originated in an adult in good health. The chain was built from TRBV28 and TRBJ2-3; TRBD1 lines up with 7 middle nucleotides. Sample: peripheral blood, taken on day 0 of AZD1222 vaccination. The sequenced DNA is TGTGCCAGCAGTTTGACAGGGTCCACAGATACGCAGTATTTT. This translates into CASSLTGSTDTQYF.